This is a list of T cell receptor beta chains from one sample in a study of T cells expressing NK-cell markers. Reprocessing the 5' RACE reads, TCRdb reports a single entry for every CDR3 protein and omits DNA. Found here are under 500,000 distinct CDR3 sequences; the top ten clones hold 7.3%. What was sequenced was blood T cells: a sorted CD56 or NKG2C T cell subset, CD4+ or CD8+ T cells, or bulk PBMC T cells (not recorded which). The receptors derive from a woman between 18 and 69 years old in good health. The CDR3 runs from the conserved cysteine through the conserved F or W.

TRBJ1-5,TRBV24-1,CATSDNRENNQPQHF
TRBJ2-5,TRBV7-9,CASSPGPGTVTQETQYF
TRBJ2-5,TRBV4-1,CASSQETGRGETQYF
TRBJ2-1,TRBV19,CASSLMAWQYNEQFF
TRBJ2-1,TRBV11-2,CASSTSGGPNNEQFF
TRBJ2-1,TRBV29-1,CSVGTGTSGMGQQFF
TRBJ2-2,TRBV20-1,CSARDKGMSTGELFF
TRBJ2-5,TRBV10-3,CATGTSGGAREETQYF
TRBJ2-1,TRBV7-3,CASSGGGPYNEQFF
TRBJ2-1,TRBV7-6,CASSETSLSYNEQFF
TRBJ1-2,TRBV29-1,CSVDRTGGARGYTF
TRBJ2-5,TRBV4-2,CASSQVAGGRETQYF
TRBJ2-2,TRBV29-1,CSVTGENTGELSF
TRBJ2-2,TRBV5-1,CASSLGAGAPELFF
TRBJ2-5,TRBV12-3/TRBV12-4,CASSPQRGDVKTQYF
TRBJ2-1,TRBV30,CAWSDRGLSYNEQFF
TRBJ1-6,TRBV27,CASSIRDPLNSPLHF
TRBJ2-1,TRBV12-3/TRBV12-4,CASSKQGAGWNEQFF
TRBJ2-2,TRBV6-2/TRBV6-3,CASALTGELFF
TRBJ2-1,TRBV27,CATGTSGALSYNEQFF
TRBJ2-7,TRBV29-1,CSVEDFWGGEQYF
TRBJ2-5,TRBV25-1,CASSEWRLAGQETQYF
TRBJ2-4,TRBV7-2,CASSSRTDKNIQYF
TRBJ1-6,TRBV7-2,CASSSDPGWNSPLHF
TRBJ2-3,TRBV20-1,CSAQREGTDTQYF
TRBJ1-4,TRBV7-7,CASSAGPREKLFF
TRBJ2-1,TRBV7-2,CASSSSYEQFF
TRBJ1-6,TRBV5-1,CASRGSRPNSPLHF
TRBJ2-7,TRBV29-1,CSAVTSGRSEQYF
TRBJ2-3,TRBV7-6,CASSRQVTDTQYF
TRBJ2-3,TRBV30,CAWVPSGSSSDTQYF
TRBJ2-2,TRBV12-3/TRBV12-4,CASSLAGPSGRARTGELFF
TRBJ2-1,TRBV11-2,CASSLEGLARYNEQFF
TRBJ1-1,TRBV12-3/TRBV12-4,CASSRDSWGATEAFF
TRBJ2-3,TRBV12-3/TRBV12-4,CASRQLAADTQYF
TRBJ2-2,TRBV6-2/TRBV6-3,CASRNRGLGTGELFF
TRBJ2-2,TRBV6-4,CASRGQGYTGELFF
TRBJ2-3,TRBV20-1,CSARNRGGTDTQYF
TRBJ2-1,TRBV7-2,CASSLGTGLINEQFF
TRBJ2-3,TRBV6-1,CASRTSPSTDTQYF